These T cell receptor beta chains were read from a single sample in a study of cytomegalovirus exposure and HLA in healthy donors. Sequenced by immunoSEQ multiplex PCR; TCRdb stores in-frame clones only, minus some. Of some 140,000 clones detected, 86% appear once; the ten largest clones hold less than 3%. The sequencing sample was made of PBMCs. These TCRs come from a man aged 18 to 35 in good health and CMV-seronegative. Each CDR3 is given with its conserved first and last residue. D genes are given only for firm matches. Clone size appears in some rows only: once, few, many, or a class for an expanded clone.

>-|TRBV4-3|-|TRBJ2-5
TGCGCCAGCAGCCAAGATTTGGGACAATGGGAGACCCAGTACTTC
CASSQDLGQWETQYF
>TRBD1|TRBV4-1|-|TRBJ1-1
TGCGCCAGCAGCCAAGTTAAGGCAGGGGGCGCGAACACTGAAGCTTTCTTT
CASSQVKAGGANTEAFF
>-|TRBV6-1|-|TRBJ2-2
TGTGCCAGCAGGGGACACCCGAACACCGGGGAGCTGTTTTTT
CASRGHPNTGELFF
>TRBD1|TRBV19|-|TRBJ2-7
TGTGCCAGTAGTATGGGGGACAGGGCCTACGAGCAGTACTTC
CASSMGDRAYEQYF
>TRBD1|TRBV5-1|-|TRBJ2-7
TGCGCCAGCAGCCTGGATGGCAGGGGGCTTACCGAGCAGTACTTC
CASSLDGRGLTEQYF
>TRBD1|TRBV28|-|TRBJ1-2
TGTGCCACCTCGTCTCAGGGGGCAGGTTATGGCTACACCTTC
CATSSQGAGYGYTF
>TRBD2|TRBV27|few|TRBJ2-7
TGTGCCAGCAGTTGGGGCACTAGCGGGGGAACCTCCTACGAGCAGTACTTC
CASSWGTSGGTSYEQYF
>TRBD1|TRBV27|-|TRBJ2-3
TGTGCCAGCAGACTAAGGACAGGAGCGGTGGATACGCAGTATTTT
CASRLRTGAVDTQYF
>-|TRBV5-6|-|TRBJ2-1
TGTGCCAGCAGCCCGCCGGGTATTCGACCCAGTGACCACAATGAGCAGTTCTTC
CASSPPGIRPSDHNEQFF
>TRBD2|TRBV9|once|TRBJ2-3
TGTGCCAGCAGCGTAGGGAATCTAGCGGGAGGGCGGGATACGCAGTATTTT
CASSVGNLAGGRDTQYF
>TRBD1|TRBV9|-|TRBJ1-1
TGTGCCAGCAGCGAGAGAGGACAGGCCGGCACTGAAGCTTTCTTT
CASSERGQAGTEAFF